The sequence of this T cell receptor (beta chain) was determined in a study of spatial heterogeneity in lung cancer (dated by TCRdb to about 2019). Notes on the research overall: More beta-chain than alpha-chain transcripts were consistently detected, likely reflecting higher beta-chain transcript abundance. In the raw uncorrected reads, each unique combination of TCR and UMI appeared on average more than ten times. In non-small cell lung cancer, the study made a quantitative comparison of TCR alpha and beta repertoires among multiple tumor regions, matched nontumor lung and blood. The study linked features of the TCR repertoire to counts of nonsynonymous mutations, which were determined by whole-exome sequencing of tumor tissue. Both alpha and beta chains were TCR-sequenced in approximately 220 tumor regions, under 85 matched nontumor lung samples and some 50 PBMC samples obtained at surgery. Study-wide conclusions, independent of this receptor: Ubiquitous expanded tumor TCRs showed up in blood more often at tumor resection than at routine follow-up. Confirming at a functional level the hypothesis that regional TCRs recognize regional mutations was considered to require additional single-cell paired TCR alpha and beta sequencing.

With respect to this clonotype: No cognate antigen has been identified for it. No base quality information exists; no much larger clone differs at one position.

The germline V gene supplies CDR1 SGHDN and CDR2 FVKESK. V loses 4 bases at its end and J loses 8 bases; junction bases beyond the gene matches: 13. From the cysteine up to the phenylalanine, the CDR3 has a length of 16 residues. Only the CDR3 region is kept as DNA, spanning 48 bases read in frame from base 1. The protocol used for the library was 5' RACE. The run used a NextSeq 500. To allow correction of PCR and sequencing errors, the TCR library protocol tagged every TCR cDNA molecule with a unique molecular identifier. From the authors' description of their analysis: TCR identification, UMI-based error correction and CDR3 extraction were performed with Decombinator tools. Expanded TCRs were defined as those above a frequency of 2 per 1,000, corresponding to the top 1% of the tumor frequency distribution. Renyi diversity was computed with the R vegan package after each repertoire had been subsampled 100 times to 5,000 TCRs. CDR3 similarity networks were built from amino acid triplet string-kernel similarity, with CDR3s being connected when pairwise similarity was above 0.82. In-frame beta chains were kept once TCRdb had trimmed the public reads at Q25 with fastp and called clones with MiXCR. Each CDR3 protein gets just one entry, which takes the most common genes and DNA from the rows behind it. The V and J calls and clone size are TCRdb's, not the authors'. Here the sample has about 92,000 distinct CDR3 sequences; more than 10% occur a single time. 35% to 45% of the sample is in the top ten clones.

The sample's time point label, decoded: sample taken at primary tumor resection. Donors were around 71 patients with early-stage, untreated non-small cell lung cancer from the lung TRACERx cohort. TCR sequencing used whole RNA extracted from tumor and nontumor lung tissue, or from cryopreserved PBMC samples, without cell sorting. Only patients for whom sufficient RNA was available from at least two tumor regions were selected for TCR sequencing. This TCR was recovered from a male donor with early-stage non-small cell lung cancer. The chain uses TRBV14 and TRBJ2-1; 8 junctional bases match TRBD2. The sample was PBMCs, taken at surgery. Here is the DNA: TGTGCCAGCAGCCCTCCCCGGTTAGCGGGACTCTATGAGCAGTTCTTC. Its amino acids are CASSPPRLAGLYEQFF.